Listed below are T cell receptor beta chains from one sample, sequenced in a study of blood T cell repertoires in COVID-19. The protocol was immunoSEQ multiplex PCR, while the TCRdb copy is restricted to in-frame clones and leaves out a portion. Among 65,000 to 75,000 clones listed, 80% were seen once. The material sequenced was peripheral blood. These receptors all come from a human donor in a cohort sampled during active COVID-19. Both conserved end residues are part of each CDR3. The order of the fields is J gene, V gene, clone size, D gene, CDR3 DNA, CDR3 protein. D genes are given only for firm matches. Some rows mark clone size as missing; the rest say once, few, many or name a class of expanded clone.

j_call: TRBJ2-3; v_call: TRBV6-5; clone_size: NA; d_call: NA; cdr3_nt: TGTGCCAGCAGGCGAACTAGTAGGGTCGACGATACGCAGTATTTT; cdr3_aa: CASRRTSRVDDTQYF
j_call: TRBJ1-5; v_call: TRBV6-6; clone_size: NA; d_call: NA; cdr3_nt: TGTGCCAGCACTTCAGGTAGCAGGGTGGGGCAGCCCCAGCATTTT; cdr3_aa: CASTSGSRVGQPQHF
j_call: TRBJ2-1; v_call: TRBV7-2; clone_size: NA; d_call: TRBD1; cdr3_nt: TGTGCCAGCAAGCCGACAGGGGGGACAGACAATGAGCAGTTCTTC; cdr3_aa: CASKPTGGTDNEQFF
j_call: TRBJ1-2; v_call: TRBV7-8; clone_size: NA; d_call: TRBD1; cdr3_nt: TGTGCCAGCACCTTAGACAGGGGTGATGGCTACACCTTC; cdr3_aa: CASTLDRGDGYTF
j_call: TRBJ2-2; v_call: TRBV6-6; clone_size: once; d_call: NA; cdr3_nt: TGTGCCAGCAGCCGGGACTCAGCGAACACCGGGGAGCTGTTTTTT; cdr3_aa: CASSRDSANTGELFF
j_call: TRBJ1-4; v_call: TRBV5-5; clone_size: NA; d_call: NA; cdr3_nt: TGTGCCAGCAGCATGGCCCTCTATGAAAAACTGTTTTTT; cdr3_aa: CASSMALYEKLFF
j_call: TRBJ2-2; v_call: TRBV4-2; clone_size: NA; d_call: NA; cdr3_nt: TGTGCCAGCAGCCAAAGCGAGGGTTACACCGGGGAGCTGTTTTTT; cdr3_aa: CASSQSEGYTGELFF
j_call: TRBJ2-2; v_call: TRBV9; clone_size: NA; d_call: NA; cdr3_nt: TGTGCCAGCAGCGTAGCTACGGGGAGAAGTTCCACCGGGGAGCTGTTTTTT; cdr3_aa: CASSVATGRSSTGELFF
j_call: TRBJ2-3; v_call: TRBV6-6; clone_size: NA; d_call: TRBD2; cdr3_nt: TGTGCCAGCAGGGGGACTAGCGGGGGGTCGGATACGCAGTATTTT; cdr3_aa: CASRGTSGGSDTQYF
j_call: TRBJ1-2; v_call: TRBV27; clone_size: NA; d_call: TRBD1; cdr3_nt: TGTGCCAGCAGTCTTCCCCTCCGGGACAGGATTAACTATGGCTACACCTTC; cdr3_aa: CASSLPLRDRINYGYTF
j_call: TRBJ1-5; v_call: TRBV3-1/TRBV3-2; clone_size: few; d_call: NA; cdr3_nt: TGTGCCAGCAGCCAGAAACAGGGACAGCCCCAGCATTTT; cdr3_aa: CASSQKQGQPQHF
j_call: TRBJ2-5; v_call: TRBV9; clone_size: NA; d_call: NA; cdr3_nt: TGTGCCAGCAGCGTAGTCAGTCAAGAGACCCAGTACTTC; cdr3_aa: CASSVVSQETQYF
j_call: TRBJ2-5; v_call: TRBV19; clone_size: few; d_call: NA; cdr3_nt: TGTGCCAGTAGCCAGAAGGGGCAGGAGACCCAGTACTTC; cdr3_aa: CASSQKGQETQYF
j_call: TRBJ2-7; v_call: TRBV2; clone_size: NA; d_call: NA; cdr3_nt: TGTGCCAGCAGTGAACTGGACAAGAAGTACTACGAGCAGTACTTC; cdr3_aa: CASSELDKKYYEQYF
j_call: TRBJ2-1; v_call: TRBV6-5; clone_size: few; d_call: TRBD2; cdr3_nt: TGTGCCAGCAGTTACTCCGGGCTAGCGGGGGGCAATGAGCAGTTCTTC; cdr3_aa: CASSYSGLAGGNEQFF
j_call: TRBJ1-5; v_call: TRBV19; clone_size: NA; d_call: TRBD1; cdr3_nt: TGTGCCAGTAGTATGGACAGGGAACGGGGGTATAGCAATCAGCCCCAGCATTTT; cdr3_aa: CASSMDRERGYSNQPQHF
j_call: TRBJ2-1; v_call: TRBV5-1; clone_size: NA; d_call: NA; cdr3_nt: TGCGCCAGCAGCTGGGGGCCGTCGGGGAATGAGCAGTTCTTC; cdr3_aa: CASSWGPSGNEQFF
j_call: TRBJ1-2; v_call: TRBV4-2; clone_size: NA; d_call: TRBD1; cdr3_nt: TGTGCCAGCAGCCAAGGGGGACAGGGATCCAACTATGGCTACACCTTC; cdr3_aa: CASSQGGQGSNYGYTF
j_call: TRBJ2-6; v_call: TRBV27; clone_size: NA; d_call: NA; cdr3_nt: TGTGCCAGCAGTTTATATATTACCTTCCCAGGGACTGATTTATCTGGGGCCAACGTCCTGACTTTC; cdr3_aa: CASSLYITFPGTDLSGANVLTF
j_call: TRBJ2-1; v_call: TRBV11-3; clone_size: NA; d_call: TRBD2; cdr3_nt: TGTGCCAGCAGCTCGGAGGCGGGAGGGAGGGGAAATGAGCAGTTCTTC; cdr3_aa: CASSSEAGGRGNEQFF
j_call: TRBJ1-5; v_call: TRBV9; clone_size: NA; d_call: NA; cdr3_nt: TGTGCCAGCAGCGGGGGGGGTAGCAATCAGCCCCAGCATTTT; cdr3_aa: CASSGGGSNQPQHF
j_call: TRBJ2-5; v_call: TRBV7-9; clone_size: once; d_call: TRBD1; cdr3_nt: TGTGCCAGCAGCCCCGGGGACAGGGGGAACCAAGAGACCCAGTACTTC; cdr3_aa: CASSPGDRGNQETQYF
j_call: TRBJ2-5; v_call: TRBV5-4; clone_size: NA; d_call: NA; cdr3_nt: TGTGCCAGCAGCTTAAAAAGGGGGGGGGAGACCCAGTACTTC; cdr3_aa: CASSLKRGGETQYF
j_call: TRBJ1-1; v_call: TRBV19; clone_size: NA; d_call: NA; cdr3_nt: TGTGCCTGCCAACACAGGGATGGGACTGAAGCTTTCTTT; cdr3_aa: CACQHRDGTEAFF
j_call: TRBJ2-7; v_call: TRBV7-9; clone_size: few; d_call: TRBD2; cdr3_nt: TGTGCCAGCAGGGACACCTCGCGGGGGGGCTCCTACGAGCAGTACTTC; cdr3_aa: CASRDTSRGGSYEQYF
j_call: TRBJ1-5; v_call: TRBV9; clone_size: NA; d_call: TRBD1; cdr3_nt: TGTGCCAGCAGCCCTAGGGGGCTTCTGGGCAATCAGCCCCAGCATTTT; cdr3_aa: CASSPRGLLGNQPQHF
j_call: TRBJ1-1; v_call: TRBV18; clone_size: NA; d_call: TRBD1; cdr3_nt: TGTGCCAGCTCAGGGGGGACAGGAGGAGTGGGTAGCACTGAAGCTTTCTTT; cdr3_aa: CASSGGTGGVGSTEAFF
j_call: TRBJ2-1; v_call: TRBV28; clone_size: NA; d_call: TRBD2; cdr3_nt: TGTGCCAGCAGTCAAGCCGGACTAGCGGGGGGGAATGAGCAGTTCTTC; cdr3_aa: CASSQAGLAGGNEQFF
j_call: TRBJ1-6; v_call: TRBV6-2/TRBV6-3; clone_size: once; d_call: NA; cdr3_nt: TGTGCCAGCAGTTATCAGGGGCTGGGCTCACCCCTCCACTTT; cdr3_aa: CASSYQGLGSPLHF
j_call: TRBJ2-2; v_call: TRBV7-2; clone_size: NA; d_call: NA; cdr3_nt: TGTGCCAGCAGCTTTACAGGGATGCCCGGGGAGCTGTTTTTT; cdr3_aa: CASSFTGMPGELFF
j_call: TRBJ1-2; v_call: TRBV19; clone_size: few; d_call: NA; cdr3_nt: TGTGCCAGTAGTATTAACGGGGTGTCTAACTATGGCTACACCTTC; cdr3_aa: CASSINGVSNYGYTF
j_call: TRBJ1-5; v_call: TRBV28; clone_size: few; d_call: TRBD1; cdr3_nt: TGTGCCAGCAGTTTAGACAGGGGTTTGCGTAGCAATCAGCCCCAGCATTTT; cdr3_aa: CASSLDRGLRSNQPQHF
j_call: TRBJ2-7; v_call: TRBV10-3; clone_size: NA; d_call: TRBD1; cdr3_nt: TGTGCCATCGCAGGACAGGGGGGTTACGAGCAGTACTTC; cdr3_aa: CAIAGQGGYEQYF
j_call: TRBJ2-5; v_call: TRBV18; clone_size: NA; d_call: TRBD1; cdr3_nt: TGTGCCAGCTCACCTCCAGGGGGCAGGGAGACCCAGTACTTC; cdr3_aa: CASSPPGGRETQYF
j_call: TRBJ2-1; v_call: TRBV18; clone_size: NA; d_call: TRBD2; cdr3_nt: TGTGCCAGCTCACCCCGGGAGGGCGTCTACAATGAGCAGTTCTTC; cdr3_aa: CASSPREGVYNEQFF
j_call: TRBJ2-1; v_call: TRBV9; clone_size: NA; d_call: TRBD2; cdr3_nt: TGTGCCAGCAGCTATGGGAGGGGAGAGCAGTTCTTC; cdr3_aa: CASSYGRGEQFF
j_call: TRBJ1-1; v_call: TRBV27; clone_size: NA; d_call: NA; cdr3_nt: TGTGCCAGCAGTTTAGGAGACGCCCGGGGGACTGAAGCTTTCTTT; cdr3_aa: CASSLGDARGTEAFF
j_call: TRBJ1-6; v_call: TRBV13; clone_size: once; d_call: NA; cdr3_nt: TGTGCCAGCAGCTTAGGGGCAGCCGGTCGGGGTTCACCCCTCCACTTT; cdr3_aa: CASSLGAAGRGSPLHF
j_call: TRBJ1-5; v_call: TRBV5-6; clone_size: NA; d_call: TRBD1; cdr3_nt: TGTGCCAGCAGCTTCGACAGGGGGCGAGGTCAGCCCCAGCATTTT; cdr3_aa: CASSFDRGRGQPQHF
j_call: TRBJ2-5; v_call: TRBV7-2; clone_size: NA; d_call: TRBD2; cdr3_nt: TGTGCCAGCAGTTCCGGGACTAGGGAGACCCAGTACTTC; cdr3_aa: CASSSGTRETQYF
j_call: TRBJ1-1; v_call: TRBV5-6; clone_size: once; d_call: NA; cdr3_nt: TGTGCCAGCAGCCGGCGGGACACTGAAGCTTTCTTT; cdr3_aa: CASSRRDTEAFF
j_call: TRBJ2-1; v_call: TRBV27; clone_size: NA; d_call: NA; cdr3_nt: TGTGCCAGCACTAAGTTACAGGCGAGCTCCTACAATGAGCAGTTCTTC; cdr3_aa: CASTKLQASSYNEQFF
j_call: TRBJ2-3; v_call: TRBV4-1; clone_size: NA; d_call: TRBD2; cdr3_nt: TGCGCCAGCAGCCAAGGTTTCTCTCGGCCTAGCGGGAGGACAGATACGCAGTATTTT; cdr3_aa: CASSQGFSRPSGRTDTQYF
j_call: TRBJ1-5; v_call: TRBV27; clone_size: NA; d_call: NA; cdr3_nt: TGTGCCAGCGGCAGGGTAGGGTCCAATCAGCCCCAGCATTTT; cdr3_aa: CASGRVGSNQPQHF
j_call: TRBJ2-5; v_call: TRBV6-2/TRBV6-3; clone_size: NA; d_call: TRBD2; cdr3_nt: TGTGCCAGCAGTTACGGGCTAGCGGGACTCCTGGAGACCCAGTACTTC; cdr3_aa: CASSYGLAGLLETQYF
j_call: TRBJ2-1; v_call: TRBV6-5; clone_size: NA; d_call: NA; cdr3_nt: TGTGCCAGCAGTTACAAACTAGGTTACAATGAGCAGTTCTTC; cdr3_aa: CASSYKLGYNEQFF
j_call: TRBJ2-1; v_call: TRBV7-3; clone_size: NA; d_call: TRBD2; cdr3_nt: TGTGCCAGCAGCTTAACAAGACTAGCTGAGCAGTTCTTC; cdr3_aa: CASSLTRLAEQFF
j_call: TRBJ1-2; v_call: TRBV29-1; clone_size: NA; d_call: TRBD1; cdr3_nt: TGCAGCGTCAGGGACAGGGGGTTGACTAACTATGGCTACACCTTC; cdr3_aa: CSVRDRGLTNYGYTF
j_call: TRBJ1-2; v_call: TRBV19; clone_size: NA; d_call: TRBD1; cdr3_nt: TGTGCCAGTAGTATAGGGGGCACAGGGGGCAATGGCTACACCTTC; cdr3_aa: CASSIGGTGGNGYTF
j_call: TRBJ2-5; v_call: TRBV19; clone_size: NA; d_call: TRBD1; cdr3_nt: TGTGCCAGTAGTACCGGACAGGGGGTCCTCCCCGAGACCCAGTACTTC; cdr3_aa: CASSTGQGVLPETQYF
j_call: TRBJ2-7; v_call: TRBV5-4; clone_size: many; d_call: NA; cdr3_nt: TGTGCCAGCACCCGGGATCAACTCCACGAGCAGTACTTC; cdr3_aa: CASTRDQLHEQYF
j_call: TRBJ2-1; v_call: TRBV19; clone_size: NA; d_call: NA; cdr3_nt: TGTGCCAGTAGTATGGACAGCTCCTACAATGAGCAGTTCTTC; cdr3_aa: CASSMDSSYNEQFF
j_call: TRBJ2-1; v_call: TRBV11-2; clone_size: few; d_call: TRBD2; cdr3_nt: TGTGCCAGCAGCCCCAGACATGGCGGGGGTTACAATGAGCAGTTCTTC; cdr3_aa: CASSPRHGGGYNEQFF